These 7 T cell receptor beta chains were sequenced from one sample in a study of T cell repertoires in cytomegalovirus infection. TCRdb re-called the reads with MiXCR, one entry per CDR3 protein. The table shows about 700,000 distinct CDR3 sequences, with roughly 36% occurring only once. Which antigens these TCRs recognize remains unknown. Sequences were derived from cultured PBMCs, sampled from culture after CMV antigen stimulation. These receptors all come from a human donor in good health (CMV status not recorded). Some clones in this sample may be carry-over from other donors' samples.

The chain recombines TRBV12-3 or TRBV12-4 with TRBJ1-3, with 7 positions matching TRBD1. The CDR3 totals 17 residues. J lost 2 bases, V lost 4 bases, and 11 bases had no gene match. CDR3 in DNA: TGTGCCAGCAGTTCGCCGGGACAGTTGCATGCTGGAAACACCATATATTTT. It specifies CASSSPGQLHAGNTIYF.

This chain links TRBV2 with TRBJ1-1; 9 bases line up with TRBD1. After removal of 8 bases from V and 1 base from J, the junction contained 5 bases not matched to a gene. CDR3 length: 14 amino acids. The germline CDR1 and CDR2 sequences are SNHLY and FYNNEI. This CDR3 is CASGGDRENTEAFF. DNA of the CDR3: TGTGCCAGCGGCGGGGACAGGGAGAACACTGAAGCTTTCTTT.

At least ten counts were recorded for this clonotype. The chain uses TRBV7-2 and TRBJ2-2; D is uncertain. CDR1 is SGHTA, CDR2 FQGNSA, per germline. The germline V and J ends were trimmed by 5 bases and 0 bases, with 10 bases remaining between them. The CDR3 runs 15 residues. This CDR3 is CASSPQLANTGELFF. The CDR3 DNA sequence: TGTGCCAGCAGCCCCCAATTAGCGAACACCGGGGAGCTGTTTTTT.

J is TRBJ2-5 and V is TRBV10-3; D is possibly TRBD1 or TRBD2 (5 bases each). The germline V and J ends were trimmed by 3 bases and 7 bases, with 18 bases remaining between them. Looked up from germline, CDR1 is ENHRY and CDR2 is SYGVKD. The CDR3 covers 15 residues. The CDR3 reads CAISEGETRWWTQYF. The CDR3 nucleotides read TGTGCCATCAGTGAAGGGGAGACCCGCTGGTGGACCCAGTACTTC.

This clonotype was found a few times. This chain uses TRBV4-2 with TRBJ1-2, with a tentative D call TRBD1 (5 bases). Germline V gene sequence: CDR1 LGHNA, CDR2 YNFKEQ. This CDR3 region has 13 residues. V shed 0 bases and J shed 7 bases, with 9 bases lying between them. In DNA, the CDR3 is TGTGCCAGCAGCCAAGATAGAGGGGTTGGCTACACCTTC. This sequence encodes CASSQDRGVGYTF.

This clonotype was picked up a small number of times. The chain recombines TRBV6-2 or TRBV6-3 with TRBJ2-7; D is perhaps TRBD1 or TRBD2 (5 bases each). The CDR3 contains 14 residues. With 1 base removed from V and 3 bases from J, the gap between germline ends came to 10 bases. Germline assignment: CDR1 MNHEY and CDR2 SVGEGT. The CDR3 sequence is CASSYWDASYEQYF. In DNA, the CDR3 is TGTGCCAGCAGTTACTGGGACGCCAGCTACGAGCAGTACTTC.

The genes are TRBV4-2 and TRBJ2-3, with D perhaps matching TRBD1 or TRBD2 (6 bases each). CDR1 is LGHNA, CDR2 YNFKEQ, per germline. CDR3 length equals 19 residues. Between the trimmed V and J ends, which lost 4 bases and 0 bases, there was a span of 23 bases. The CDR3 sequence is CASSPHLRGLIDSTDTQYF. For the CDR3, the DNA is TGTGCCAGCAGCCCCCATCTCCGGGGGCTCATTGACAGCACAGATACGCAGTATTTT.